The TCR beta chain under discussion was sequenced for a study of cytomegalovirus exposure and HLA in healthy donors. Study-level background: A previous analysis identified 117 million unique TCR beta sequences derived from about 180 million T cells. Some 85 million unique TCRs from HLA-typed donors were held in an early data release.

60 Vbeta and 13 Jbeta primers were used in PCR. Using immunoSEQ multiplex PCR, the repertoire was profiled, and TCRdb retains in-frame clones only, with some absent. The sample records 140,000 to 150,000 clones, over 70% being singletons. All the people who gave samples were healthy bone marrow donors. CDR1 is SGHTS and CDR2 is YDEGEE in the germline V gene. The ends were cut back, 3 bases at V and 6 bases at J, with 13 bases in the middle. The CDR3 contains 15 residues. The chain employs TRBV5-8 and TRBJ1-6; perhaps TRBD1 as D (5 bases). The TCR originated in a man aged 35 to 55 in good health and CMV-seronegative. Sequencing was performed on PBMCs. The CDR3 nucleotides read TGTGCCAGCAGCTCCCTCGGGACTTCTAATTCACCCCTCCACTTT. Its protein product is CASSSLGTSNSPLHF.